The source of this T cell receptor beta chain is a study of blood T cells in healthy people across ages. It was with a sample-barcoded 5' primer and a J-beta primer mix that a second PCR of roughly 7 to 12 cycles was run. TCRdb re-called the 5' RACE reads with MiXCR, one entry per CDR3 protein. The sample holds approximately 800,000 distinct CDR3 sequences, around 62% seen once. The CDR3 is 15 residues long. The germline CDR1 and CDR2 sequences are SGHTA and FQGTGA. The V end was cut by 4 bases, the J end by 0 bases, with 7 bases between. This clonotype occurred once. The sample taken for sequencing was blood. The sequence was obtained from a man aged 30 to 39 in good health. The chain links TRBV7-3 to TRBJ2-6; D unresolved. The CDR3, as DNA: TGTGCCAGCAGCTCAAGAAGCTCTGGGGCCAACGTCCTGACTTTC. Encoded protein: CASSSRSSGANVLTF.